A single sample is the source of the 20 T cell receptor beta chains below, sequenced in a study of CD8+ T cells in alopecia areata. As the sequencing template, cDNA was produced by extracting RNA and reverse transcribing it. The data were produced by immunoSEQ multiplex PCR, yet TCRdb's version contains in-frame clones alone and is incomplete. Of more than 150,000 clones in the sample, 45% to 60% were seen once. Described treatment: oral pan-JAK inhibitor, 5-10 mg twice daily. Sequences were derived from CD8+ T cells sorted from blood, sampled around week 54, from a patient treated with tofacitinib. The receptors come from a human donor with alopecia areata.

This clone was detected only a few times. The DNA of the CDR3 is TGTGCCAGCAGTGCTCTAGCGGGGGGCACAGATACGCAGTATTTT. The encoded protein is CASSALAGGTDTQYF. The chain has TRBV6-4 and TRBJ2-3; 10 bases agree with TRBD2. The CDR3 extends over 15 amino acids. Per the germline V gene, CDR1 is MRHNA and CDR2 is SNTAGT. Trimming at V came to 4 bases and at J to 1 base, leaving 2 bases not matched to a gene.

This clone has only a few counts. Additional DNA sequences in this sample encode the identical CDR3. The V gene is TRBV29-1, the J gene TRBJ2-7; TRBD1 matches 7 bases. Trimming cost V 4 bases and J 2 bases; bases outside gene matches: 2. Germline CDR1 and CDR2: SQVTM and ANQGSEA. The CDR3 has 12 amino acids. The CDR3 DNA follows: TGCAGCGTTGGGACAGGAGCCTACGAGCAGTACTTC. It translates to CSVGTGAYEQYF.

Comments on this clone: Without the conserved terminal phenylalanine or tryptophan, this CDR3 likely stems from a read error. The limits of the CDR3 on the DNA are not certain, so only TCRdb's listed CDR3 is given. This chain joins TRBV29-1 and TRBJ2-7; TRBD2, as called in the table, went unchecked against the DNA. Germline V gene data show CDR1 as SQVTM and CDR2 as ANQGSEA. The CDR3 sequence runs 15 residues, both termini included. CDR3 protein: CSVEVTETSSYERYS.

This chain uses TRBV30 with TRBJ2-6; D gene unclear. The V end was cut by 0 bases, the J end by 0 bases, with 6 bases between. The germline CDR1 and CDR2 sequences are GTSNPN and SVGIG (reference sequence). The CDR3 has 15 amino acids. In DNA, the CDR3 is TGTGCCTGGAGTGTATACGGCTCTGGGGCCAACGTCCTGACTTTC. Translating it yields CAWSVYGSGANVLTF.

The rearrangement joins TRBV15 to TRBJ1-1, with D possibly being TRBD1 (5 bases). This CDR3 contains 18 residues. Germline V CDR1 and CDR2: LNHNV, YYDKDF (reference sequence). V lost 0 bases to trimming and J lost 0 bases, with 17 bases between them. The CDR3 region is CATSRDSVGPVMNTEAFF. The DNA for the CDR3 is TGTGCCACCAGCAGAGATTCGGTGGGACCCGTGATGAACACTGAAGCTTTCTTT.

This rearrangement joins TRBV19 to TRBJ2-2; no definite D call. This CDR3 region has 15 residues. The V end lost 6 bases, the J end lost 0 bases, and 11 bases lay between the germline ends. CDR1 LNHDA and CDR2 SQIVND come from the germline V gene (reference sequence). The CDR3 here is CASRQGRSNTGELFF. In DNA, the CDR3 is TGTGCCAGTAGACAAGGACGGTCGAACACCGGGGAGCTGTTTTTT.

The rearrangement joins TRBV7-3 to TRBJ2-3; D possibly corresponds to TRBD2 (6 bases). The CDR3 has 13 amino acids. V lost 5 bases, J lost 3 bases, and 9 bases lay in between. The germline CDR1 and CDR2 sequences are SGHTA and FQGTGA. CDR3 region: CASSPGVTDTQYF. The CDR3 region has the DNA TGTGCCAGCAGCCCGGGGGTGACAGATACGCAGTATTTT.

The CDR3 sequence: CAWSPGKAEAFF. Written as DNA, the CDR3 is TGTGCCTGGAGTCCCGGGAAGGCTGAAGCTTTCTTT. This sequence joins TRBV30 and TRBJ1-1; D remains unclear. Germline assignment: CDR1 GTSNPN and CDR2 SVGIG (reference sequence). V gave up 2 bases and J gave up 6 bases, with 10 bases separating them. The CDR3 runs 12 residues.

A few counts support this clone. V usage is TRBV5-1 and J usage is TRBJ2-3; 11 nucleotides align to TRBD2. The CDR3 runs 16 residues. V lost 3 bases to trimming and J lost 1 base; unmatched junction nucleotides: 4. Germline V CDR1 and CDR2: SGHRS, YFSETQ. DNA for the CDR3: TGCGCCAGCAGCTCGGGACTAGCGGTCGGCACAGATACGCAGTATTTT. Translated, it gives CASSSGLAVGTDTQYF.

This clone occurred once. This same CDR3 is encoded by further DNA sequences in the sample. The J gene is TRBJ2-1, the V gene TRBV30, with 8 positions matching TRBD2. The CDR3 totals 12 residues. Germline CDR1 is GTSNPN and CDR2 is SVGIG (reference sequence). Trimming at V came to 0 bases and at J to 10 bases, leaving 2 bases not matched to a gene. The CDR3 nucleotides read TGTGCCTGGAGTGTAAAGCGGGGGGAGCAGTTCTTC. This gives the protein CAWSVKRGEQFF.

The rearrangement uses TRBV7-8 and TRBJ1-1, with a weak D call TRBD1 (6 bases). This CDR3 comprises 16 residues. The V end was cut by 1 base, the J end by 3 bases, with 15 bases between. The germline CDR1 and CDR2 sequences are SGHVS and FQNEAQ. The CDR3 is CASSLEQPGADTEAFF. CDR3 bases: TGTGCCAGCAGCTTAGAACAGCCAGGGGCCGACACTGAAGCTTTCTTT.

This clone came up a few times. The V gene is TRBV5-1, the J gene TRBJ2-5, with TRBD2 as a possible D gene (5 bases). Trimming shortened V by 3 bases and J by 5 bases, and 14 bases separated the two germline ends. The germline V gene encodes CDR1 SGHRS and CDR2 YFSETQ. The CDR3 runs to 14 residues. The CDR3 DNA sequence: TGCGCCAGCAGCTCTACCGGACTCGGGGAGACCCAGTACTTC. Translation gives CASSSTGLGETQYF.

This clone was detected a few times. This sequence joins TRBV27 and TRBJ2-7, with D hard to call. Germline V gene sequence: CDR1 MNHEY, CDR2 SMNVEV (reference sequence). The ends were cut back, 0 bases at V and 6 bases at J, with 15 bases in the middle. The CDR3 consists of 15 residues. CDR3 sequence reads: CASSLSMKSSAEQYF. The CDR3 nucleotides read TGTGCCAGCAGTTTATCGATGAAGTCCAGCGCCGAGCAGTACTTC.

This rearrangement joins TRBV15 to TRBJ2-4; no clear D. The CDR3 length is 13 residues. Trimming left V 0 bases short and J 8 bases short, with 8 bases between. Germline CDR1 reads LNHNV; CDR2 reads YYDKDF (reference sequence). Here the CDR3 reads CATSRDRGDIQYF. The CDR3 region has the DNA TGTGCCACCAGCAGAGATAGAGGTGACATTCAGTACTTC.

This clone has ten or more counts. The chain joins TRBV6-1 to TRBJ2-3; 12 nucleotides agree with TRBD2. The ends lost 2 bases at V and 4 bases at J; junction bases unmatched: 1. Germline lookup yields CDR1 MNHNS and CDR2 SASEGT. The length of the CDR3 is 15 residues. CDR3 DNA: TGTGCCAGCAGTGAACTAGCGGGGGGGCCAGATACGCAGTATTTT. This gives the protein CASSELAGGPDTQYF.

The chain has TRBV4-3 and TRBJ2-7, with D possibly being TRBD1 or TRBD2 (5 bases each). Trimming pared 4 bases from V and 1 base from J, leaving 8 bases between. The CDR3 has 13 amino acids. Per the germline V gene, CDR1 is LGHNA and CDR2 is YSLEER. CDR3 DNA sequence: TGCGCCAGCAGCCCAGAGGGGTCCTACGAGCAGTACTTC. Amino acid sequence: CASSPEGSYEQYF.

The rearrangement links TRBV11-2 to TRBJ2-7, with D perhaps matching TRBD2 (5 bases). The CDR3 sequence is 14 residues long. The V end lost 1 base, the J end lost 3 bases, and 10 bases lay between the germline ends. Germline V CDR1 and CDR2: SGHAT, FQNNGV. CDR3 residues: CASSLGTAGYEQYF. The DNA of the CDR3 is TGTGCCAGCAGCTTAGGGACGGCGGGCTACGAGCAGTACTTC.

This clone was observed a few times. The V call is TRBV29-1, the J call TRBJ1-4, with no clear D. The V gene lost 7 bases and the J gene lost 8 bases, with 11 bases spanning the gap. Germline V lookup: CDR1 SQVTM, CDR2 ANQGSEA. CDR3 length equals 11 residues. In DNA form, the CDR3 reads TGCAGCGCCCCACTCGAGGAAAAACTGTTTTTT. Translation gives CSAPLEEKLFF.

The table lists this clone with a few counts. V gene TRBV18 combines with J gene TRBJ2-7; D is perhaps TRBD1 (6 bases). Germline V CDR1 and CDR2: KGHSH, LQKENI. This CDR3 is 15 amino acids long. Trimming took off 2 bases at V and 7 bases at J, with 18 bases between the two ends. CDR3 sequence (DNA): TGTGCCAGCTCACCATCAAGGACAGATGTGGGTGAGCAGTACTTC. Protein: CASSPSRTDVGEQYF.

This clone was seen a single time. The rearrangement joins TRBV13 to TRBJ2-5; tentative D call: TRBD2 (7 bases). Trimming took off 8 bases at V and 2 bases at J, with 12 bases between the two ends. Germline values: CDR1 PRHDT, CDR2 FYEKMQ (reference sequence). This CDR3 has 13 amino acids. CDR3 loop: CASGGAIQETQYF. The CDR3 DNA sequence: TGTGCCAGCGGGGGGGCGATTCAAGAGACCCAGTACTTC.